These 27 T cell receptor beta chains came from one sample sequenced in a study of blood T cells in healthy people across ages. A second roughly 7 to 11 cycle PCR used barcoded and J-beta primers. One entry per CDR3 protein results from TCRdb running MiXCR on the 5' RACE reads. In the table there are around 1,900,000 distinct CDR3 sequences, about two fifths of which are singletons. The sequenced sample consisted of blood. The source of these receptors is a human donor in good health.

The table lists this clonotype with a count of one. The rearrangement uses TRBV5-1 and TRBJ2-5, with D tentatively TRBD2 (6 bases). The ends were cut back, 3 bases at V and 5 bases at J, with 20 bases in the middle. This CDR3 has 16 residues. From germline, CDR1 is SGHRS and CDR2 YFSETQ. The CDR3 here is CASSSGMAGRQETQYF. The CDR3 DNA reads TGCGCCAGCAGCTCAGGTATGGCGGGGAGGCAGGAGACCCAGTACTTC.

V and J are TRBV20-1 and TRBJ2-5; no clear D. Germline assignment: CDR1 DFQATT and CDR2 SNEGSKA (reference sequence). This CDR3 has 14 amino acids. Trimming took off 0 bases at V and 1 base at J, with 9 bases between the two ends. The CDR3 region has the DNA TGCAGTGCTAGAGATTTCAGGACCCAAGAGACCCAGTACTTC. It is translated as CSARDFRTQETQYF.

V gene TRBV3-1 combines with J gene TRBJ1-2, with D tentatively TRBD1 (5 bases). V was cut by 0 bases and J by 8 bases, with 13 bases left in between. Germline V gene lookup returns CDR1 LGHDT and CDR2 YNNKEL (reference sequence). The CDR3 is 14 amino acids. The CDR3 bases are TGTGCCAGCAGCCAAGATTTGGAGGGGTTGGGCTACACCTTC. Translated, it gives CASSQDLEGLGYTF.

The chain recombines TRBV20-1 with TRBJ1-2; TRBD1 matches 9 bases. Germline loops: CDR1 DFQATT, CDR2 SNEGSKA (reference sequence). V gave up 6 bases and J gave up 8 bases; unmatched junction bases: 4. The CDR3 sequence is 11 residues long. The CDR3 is CSALDRGGYTF. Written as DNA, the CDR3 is TGCAGTGCCCTTGACAGGGGGGGCTACACCTTC.

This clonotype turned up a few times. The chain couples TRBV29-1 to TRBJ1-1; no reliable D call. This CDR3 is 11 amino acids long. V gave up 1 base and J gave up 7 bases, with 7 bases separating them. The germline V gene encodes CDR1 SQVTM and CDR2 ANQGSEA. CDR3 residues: CSVEGEREAFF. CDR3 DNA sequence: TGCAGCGTTGAAGGAGAGCGTGAAGCTTTCTTT.

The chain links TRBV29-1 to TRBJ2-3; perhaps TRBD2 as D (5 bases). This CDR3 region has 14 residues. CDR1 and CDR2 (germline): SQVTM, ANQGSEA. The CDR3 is CNVEPLRGTDTQYF. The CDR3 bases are TGCAACGTCGAACCACTGAGGGGCACAGATACGCAGTATTTT.

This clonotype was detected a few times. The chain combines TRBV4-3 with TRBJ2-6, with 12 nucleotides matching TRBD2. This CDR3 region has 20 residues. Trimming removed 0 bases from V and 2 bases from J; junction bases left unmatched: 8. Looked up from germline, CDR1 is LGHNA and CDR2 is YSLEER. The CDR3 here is CASSQDRLAGGPTGANVLTF. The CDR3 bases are TGCGCCAGCAGCCAAGATAGGCTAGCGGGGGGGCCGACTGGGGCCAACGTCCTGACTTTC.

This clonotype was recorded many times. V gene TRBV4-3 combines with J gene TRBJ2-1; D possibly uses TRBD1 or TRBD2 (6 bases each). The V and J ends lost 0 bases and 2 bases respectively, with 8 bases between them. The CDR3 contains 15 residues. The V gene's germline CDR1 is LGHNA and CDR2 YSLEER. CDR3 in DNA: TGCGCCAGCAGCCAAGATAGGGGGGCCTACAATGAGCAGTTCTTC. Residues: CASSQDRGAYNEQFF.

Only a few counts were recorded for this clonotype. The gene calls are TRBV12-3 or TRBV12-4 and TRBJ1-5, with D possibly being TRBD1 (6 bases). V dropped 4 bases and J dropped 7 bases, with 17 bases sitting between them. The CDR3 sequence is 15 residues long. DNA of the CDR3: TGTGCCAGCAGTTCTCCCCCGAGGGGGGGACAGCCCCAGCATTTT. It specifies CASSSPPRGGQPQHF.

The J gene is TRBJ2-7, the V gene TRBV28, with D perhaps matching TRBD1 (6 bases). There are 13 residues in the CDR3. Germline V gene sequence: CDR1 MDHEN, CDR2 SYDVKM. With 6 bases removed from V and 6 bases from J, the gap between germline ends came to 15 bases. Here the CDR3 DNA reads TGTGCCAGCAGCCTAAGACAGGCCCGCGAGCAGTACTTC. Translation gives CASSLRQAREQYF.

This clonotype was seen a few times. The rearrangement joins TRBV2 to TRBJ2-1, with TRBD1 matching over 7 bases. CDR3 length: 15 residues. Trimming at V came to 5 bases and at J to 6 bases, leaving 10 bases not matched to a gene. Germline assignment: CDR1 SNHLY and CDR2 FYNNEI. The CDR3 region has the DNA TGTGCCAGCAGTAGGACAGGTGGAGTCGGCAATGAGCAGTTCTTC. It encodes CASSRTGGVGNEQFF.

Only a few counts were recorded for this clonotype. The CDR3 DNA follows: TGTGCCAGCAGCTTAGTGCGGAGAGGATACGAGCAGTACTTC. Amino acids: CASSLVRRGYEQYF. The V and J genes are TRBV7-2 and TRBJ2-5, with D unclear. The J call may be wrong; the DNA end is better matched by TRBJ2-7. CDR1 and CDR2 from the germline V gene are SGHTA and FQGNSA. CDR3 size: 14 residues.

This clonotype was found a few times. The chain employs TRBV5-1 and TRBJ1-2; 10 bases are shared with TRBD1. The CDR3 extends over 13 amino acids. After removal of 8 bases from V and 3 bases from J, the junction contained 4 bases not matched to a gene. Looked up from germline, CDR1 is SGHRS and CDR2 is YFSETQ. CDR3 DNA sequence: TGCGCCAGTACGACAGGGGGCTACTATGGCTACACCTTC. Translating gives CASTTGGYYGYTF.

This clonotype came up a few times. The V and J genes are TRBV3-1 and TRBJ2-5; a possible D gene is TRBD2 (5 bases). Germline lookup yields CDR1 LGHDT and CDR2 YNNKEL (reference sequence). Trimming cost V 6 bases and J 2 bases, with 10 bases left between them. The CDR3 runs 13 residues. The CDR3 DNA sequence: TGTGCCAGCAGTCGGGAACCGCAAGAGACCCAGTACTTC. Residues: CASSREPQETQYF.

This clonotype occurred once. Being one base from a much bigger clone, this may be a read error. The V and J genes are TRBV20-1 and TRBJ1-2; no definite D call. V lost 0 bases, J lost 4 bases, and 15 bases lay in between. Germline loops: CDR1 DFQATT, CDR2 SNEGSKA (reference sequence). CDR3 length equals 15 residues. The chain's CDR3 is CSARDLKRAGYGYTF. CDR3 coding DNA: TGCAGTGCTAGAGATCTCAAGAGGGCAGGCTATGGCTACACCTTC.

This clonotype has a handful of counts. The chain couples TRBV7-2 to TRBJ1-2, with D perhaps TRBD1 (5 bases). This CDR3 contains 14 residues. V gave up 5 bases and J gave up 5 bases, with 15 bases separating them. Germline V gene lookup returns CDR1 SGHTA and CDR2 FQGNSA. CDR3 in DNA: TGTGCCAGCAGCGCTGACAGCTTTCTATATGGCTACACCTTC. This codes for CASSADSFLYGYTF.

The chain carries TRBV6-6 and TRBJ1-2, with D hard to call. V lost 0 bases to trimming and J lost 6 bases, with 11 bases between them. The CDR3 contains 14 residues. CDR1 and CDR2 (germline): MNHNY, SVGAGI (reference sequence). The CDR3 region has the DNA TGTGCCAGCAGTTACTCCCCAACCTGGGATGGCTACACCTTC. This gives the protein CASSYSPTWDGYTF.

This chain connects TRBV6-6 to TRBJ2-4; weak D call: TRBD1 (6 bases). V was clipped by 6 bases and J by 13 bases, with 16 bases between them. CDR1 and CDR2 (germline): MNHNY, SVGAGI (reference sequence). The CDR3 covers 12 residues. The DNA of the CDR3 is TGTGCCAGCAGCCCAACAGGGATGGAGCAGTACTTC. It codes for CASSPTGMEQYF.

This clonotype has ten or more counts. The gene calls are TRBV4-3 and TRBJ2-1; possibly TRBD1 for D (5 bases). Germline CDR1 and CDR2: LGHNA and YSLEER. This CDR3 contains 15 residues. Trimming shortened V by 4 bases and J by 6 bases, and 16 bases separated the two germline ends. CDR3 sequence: CASSLRGGAFNEQFF. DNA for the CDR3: TGCGCCAGCAGCCTACGTGGTGGGGCTTTCAATGAGCAGTTCTTC.

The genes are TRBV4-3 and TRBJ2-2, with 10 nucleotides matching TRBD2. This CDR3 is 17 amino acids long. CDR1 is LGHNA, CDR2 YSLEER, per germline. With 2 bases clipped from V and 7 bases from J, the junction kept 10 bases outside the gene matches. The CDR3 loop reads CASSQSAGGPVNGELFF. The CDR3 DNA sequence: TGCGCCAGCAGCCAATCAGCGGGGGGGCCTGTAAACGGGGAGCTGTTTTTT.

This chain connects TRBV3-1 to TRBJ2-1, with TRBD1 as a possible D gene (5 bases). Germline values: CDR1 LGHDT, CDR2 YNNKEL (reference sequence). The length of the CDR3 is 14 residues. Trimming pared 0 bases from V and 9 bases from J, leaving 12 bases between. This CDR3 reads CASSQERGWSEQFF. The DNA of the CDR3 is TGTGCCAGCAGCCAAGAAAGGGGTTGGAGTGAGCAGTTCTTC.

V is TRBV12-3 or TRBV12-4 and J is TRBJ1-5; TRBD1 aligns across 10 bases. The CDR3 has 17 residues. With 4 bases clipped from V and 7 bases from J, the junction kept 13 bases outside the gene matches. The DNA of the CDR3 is TGTGCCAGCAGTTATGCAATCGGGACAGGGGTTATGCAGCCCCAGCATTTT. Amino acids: CASSYAIGTGVMQPQHF.

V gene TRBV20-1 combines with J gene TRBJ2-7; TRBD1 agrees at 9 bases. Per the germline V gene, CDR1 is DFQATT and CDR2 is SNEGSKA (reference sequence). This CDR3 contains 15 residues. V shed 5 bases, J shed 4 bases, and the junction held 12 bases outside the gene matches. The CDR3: CSALAGDRATYEQYF. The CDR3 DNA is TGCAGTGCTCTCGCGGGGGACAGGGCAACTTACGAGCAGTACTTC.

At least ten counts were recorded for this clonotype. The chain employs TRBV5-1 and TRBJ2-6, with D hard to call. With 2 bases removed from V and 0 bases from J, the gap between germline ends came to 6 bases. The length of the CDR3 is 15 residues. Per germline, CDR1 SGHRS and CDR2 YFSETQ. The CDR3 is CASSFGNSGANVLTF. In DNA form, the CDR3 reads TGCGCCAGCAGCTTCGGAAACTCTGGGGCCAACGTCCTGACTTTC.

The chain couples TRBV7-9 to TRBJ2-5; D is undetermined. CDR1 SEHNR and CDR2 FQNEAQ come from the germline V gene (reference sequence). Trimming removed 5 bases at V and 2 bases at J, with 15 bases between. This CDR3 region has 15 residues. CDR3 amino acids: CASSPQNTAQETQYF. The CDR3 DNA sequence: TGTGCCAGCAGCCCGCAAAACACAGCACAAGAGACCCAGTACTTC.

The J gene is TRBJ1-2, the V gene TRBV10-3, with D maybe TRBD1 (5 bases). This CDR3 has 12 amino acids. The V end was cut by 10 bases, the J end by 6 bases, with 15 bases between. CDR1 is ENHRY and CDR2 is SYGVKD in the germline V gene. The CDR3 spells CATSGKCDGYTF. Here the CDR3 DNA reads TGTGCCACCTCAGGGAAGTGTGATGGCTACACCTTC.

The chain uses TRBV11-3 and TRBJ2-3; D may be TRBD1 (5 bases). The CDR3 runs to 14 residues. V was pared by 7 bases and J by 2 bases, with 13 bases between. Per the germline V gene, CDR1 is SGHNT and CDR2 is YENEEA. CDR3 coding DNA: TGTGCCAGCACCTCAGACAGTTTCACAGATACGCAGTATTTT. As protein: CASTSDSFTDTQYF.